The next 18 T cell receptor beta chains were all read from a single sample in a study of blood T cell repertoires in COVID-19. TCRdb's table, derived via immunoSEQ multiplex PCR, lists solely in-frame clones and lacks some. This table has a few hundred thousand clones, approximately 89% appearing once. Sequencing was carried out using peripheral blood. The source is a woman aged 30 to 39 who had recovered from COVID-19.

The rearrangement links TRBV28 to TRBJ2-7; TRBD1 agrees at 8 bases. This CDR3 is built from 15 residues. The germline V gene has CDR1 MDHEN and CDR2 SYDVKM. The V segment lost 6 bases and the J segment 2 bases; nucleotides outside the gene matches: 9. The CDR3 DNA follows: TGTGCCAGCAGCCATCCGGGACAGGTTGCCTACGAGCAGTACTTC. It yields the protein CASSHPGQVAYEQYF.

The V call is TRBV7-3, the J call TRBJ2-1, with D maybe TRBD1 (6 bases). V was shortened by 2 bases and J by 6 bases, with 14 bases between the two germline ends. The CDR3 is 15 residues long. CDR1 SGHTA and CDR2 FQGTGA come from the germline V gene. CDR3 DNA sequence: TGTGCCAGCAGCTTACAGGGGACCTCAGGCAATGAGCAGTTCTTC. Translating it yields CASSLQGTSGNEQFF.

The chain recombines TRBV19 with TRBJ1-2; D unresolved. V was clipped by 5 bases and J by 0 bases, with 13 bases between them. This CDR3 contains 15 residues. Germline V gene data show CDR1 as LNHDA and CDR2 as SQIVND (reference sequence). The CDR3 here is CASSPARRPNYGYTF. The CDR3 DNA reads TGTGCCAGTAGTCCAGCGAGACGTCCTAACTATGGCTACACCTTC.

This clone was seen a single time. The genes are TRBV5-1 and TRBJ1-6; maybe TRBD1 (6 bases). The CDR3 extends over 15 amino acids. In germline, CDR1 is SGHRS, CDR2 YFSETQ. V was cut by 0 bases and J by 7 bases, with 11 bases left in between. Here the CDR3 reads CASSLGGGENSPLHF. CDR3 in DNA: TGCGCCAGCAGCTTGGGGGGGGGCGAGAATTCACCCCTCCACTTT.

This rearrangement joins TRBV4-1 to TRBJ1-2, with 7 bases identical to TRBD1. The V and J ends lost 0 bases and 1 base, in that order; junction bases with no gene match: 5. This CDR3 contains 16 residues. The V gene's germline CDR1 is MGHRA and CDR2 YSYEKL. The CDR3 DNA sequence: TGCGCCAGCAGCCAAGATTTGGGACAGAATAACTATGGCTACACCTTC. Amino acids: CASSQDLGQNNYGYTF.

The sample holds a few counts of this clone. The rearrangement links TRBV7-3 to TRBJ1-2; D gene unclear. The CDR3 covers 13 residues. With 3 bases removed from V and 4 bases from J, the gap between germline ends came to 9 bases. Germline CDR1 is SGHTA and CDR2 is FQGTGA. CDR3 nucleotides: TGTGCCAGCAGCTTCCGTCCGGGCTATGGCTACACCTTC. It encodes CASSFRPGYGYTF.

The chain links TRBV4-3 to TRBJ1-5, with 7 positions matching TRBD1. Looked up from germline, CDR1 is LGHNA and CDR2 is YSLEER. The V and J ends lost 3 bases and 1 base, in that order; junction bases with no gene match: 12. The CDR3 is 18 residues long. The CDR3 nucleotides read TGCGCCAGCAGCCAGTACTGGGCGGAACAGGGGAGCAATCAGCCCCAGCATTTT. As protein: CASSQYWAEQGSNQPQHF.

Regarding this clone: This same CDR3 is encoded by further DNA sequences in the sample. The V and J genes are TRBV5-1 and TRBJ2-2, with TRBD1 as a possible D gene (5 bases). The V gene's germline CDR1 is SGHRS and CDR2 YFSETQ. Trimming cost V 1 base and J 1 base, with 8 bases left between them. The CDR3 loop spans 15 amino acids. CDR3 amino acids: CASSLYGQNTGELFF. CDR3 DNA: TGCGCCAGCAGCTTGTACGGACAGAACACCGGGGAGCTGTTTTTT.

V and J are TRBV3-1 (or the pseudogene TRBV3-2) and TRBJ1-4; 7 positions match TRBD1. CDR1 LGHDT and CDR2 YNNKEL come from the germline V gene (reference sequence). After removal of 0 bases from V and 1 base from J, the junction contained 2 bases not matched to a gene. CDR3 length equals 16 residues. The CDR3 DNA sequence: TGTGCCAGCAGCCAAGAGGGGGACAGAACTAATGAAAAACTGTTTTTT. Its protein product is CASSQEGDRTNEKLFF.

This sequence joins TRBV7-8 and TRBJ2-1, with TRBD1 as a possible D gene (5 bases). This CDR3 is 18 amino acids long. V was cut by 4 bases and J by 1 base, with 20 bases left in between. Germline V CDR1 and CDR2: SGHVS, FQNEAQ. CDR3 DNA: TGTGCCAGCAGCTCTACCCGAAGGGGCAGAGCTTCCTACAATGAGCAGTTCTTC. It codes for CASSSTRRGRASYNEQFF. Together with reference TRBV7-8 and TRBJ2-1, the CDR3 gives the full variable domain: GAGVSQSPRYKVAKRGQDVALRCDPISGHVSLFWYQQALGQGPEFLTYFQNEAQLDKSGLPSDRFFAERPEGSVSTLKIQRTQQEDSAVYLCASSSTRRGRASYNEQFFGPGTRLTVL.

The sample holds one count of this clone. The chain joins TRBV28 to TRBJ1-4, with 10 bases matching TRBD1. Germline V gene sequence: CDR1 MDHEN, CDR2 SYDVKM. Trimming removed 2 bases from V and 6 bases from J; junction bases left unmatched: 3. The CDR3 covers 15 residues. As DNA, the CDR3 is TGTGCCAGCAGTTTAGGGGGGACAGGGGATGAAAAACTGTTTTTT. Its translation is CASSLGGTGDEKLFF.

This clone was counted a single time. The rearrangement joins TRBV4-2 to TRBJ1-1; D might be TRBD1 (5 bases). CDR3 length equals 17 residues. CDR1 is LGHNA and CDR2 is YNFKEQ in the germline V gene. V lost 1 base and J lost 1, with 16 bases in between. In DNA form, the CDR3 reads TGTGCCAGCAGCCAAGTTAGGGGTAGGGGTGAGAACACTGAAGCTTTCTTT. It codes for CASSQVRGRGENTEAFF.

The chain couples TRBV28 to TRBJ1-4; 9 bases line up with TRBD1. CDR1 is MDHEN and CDR2 is SYDVKM in the germline V gene. This CDR3 region has 12 residues. The junction had 2 bases not matched to a gene; V was cut back by 7 bases and J by 8 bases. CDR3: CASKQGAEKLFF. The CDR3 DNA sequence: TGTGCCAGCAAACAGGGGGCGGAAAAACTGTTTTTT.

V is TRBV4-1 and J is TRBJ2-2, with a possible D match to TRBD1 (6 bases). The CDR3 runs to 15 residues. Trimming shortened V by 2 bases and J by 4 bases, and 11 bases separated the two germline ends. The germline CDR1 and CDR2 sequences are MGHRA and YSYEKL. This chain's CDR3 is CASSQPRQATGELFF. CDR3 coding DNA: TGCGCCAGCAGCCAACCTAGACAGGCCACCGGGGAGCTGTTTTTT.

The chain is built from TRBV28 and TRBJ1-1; D is unresolved. The CDR3 is 14 amino acids. V was pared by 2 bases and J by 3 bases, with 10 bases between. Looked up from germline, CDR1 is MDHEN and CDR2 is SYDVKM. CDR3 protein: CASSLGRRDTEAFF. In DNA, the CDR3 is TGTGCCAGCAGTTTAGGAAGGAGGGACACTGAAGCTTTCTTT.

The chain is built from TRBV29-1 and TRBJ1-4; TRBD1 matches 7 bases. The junction had 17 bases not matched to a gene; V was cut back by 8 bases and J by 8 bases. Germline CDR1 SQVTM, CDR2 ANQGSEA. This CDR3 comprises 15 residues. CDR3 DNA sequence: TGCAGCTCACGAACGACAGGGACGGCGGGGGAAAAACTGTTTTTT. It encodes CSSRTTGTAGEKLFF.

V is TRBV6-4 and J is TRBJ2-3; 12 bases fit TRBD2. V lost 4 bases, J lost 3 bases, and 2 bases stayed unmatched. Germline assignment: CDR1 MRHNA and CDR2 SNTAGT. This CDR3 has 15 residues. Here the CDR3 DNA reads TGTGCCAGCAGTGCTAGCGGGGGGGCAACAGATACGCAGTATTTT. It codes for CASSASGGATDTQYF.

V is TRBV9 and J is TRBJ1-1; D ambiguous. Trimming left V 5 bases short and J 6 bases short, with 17 bases between. This CDR3 contains 14 residues. CDR1 SGDLS and CDR2 YYNGEE come from the germline V gene. DNA for the CDR3: TGTGCCAGCAGTAACTTTCGGGATTCAGCTGAAGCTTTCTTT. It translates to CASSNFRDSAEAFF.